The rows below give T cell receptor beta chains drawn from one sample of a study of blood T cell repertoires in COVID-19. TCRdb keeps only in-frame clones here, not all; method: immunoSEQ multiplex PCR. This table has more than 200,000 clones, about 85% appearing once. The material sequenced was PBMCs or T cells enriched from blood (not recorded which). The receptors derive from a woman aged 25-40 years with acute COVID-19. Both conserved end residues are part of each CDR3. Each record gives: D gene, V gene, clone size, J gene, CDR3 DNA, CDR3 protein. The D gene is left open where the match is weak. Clone size is not always given. Where it is, it says once, few, many or a class for expanded clones.

TRBD1,TRBV28,.,TRBJ1-5,TGTGCCAGCACCTTTCCGATTGAAACAGGGGGTGACAATCAGCCCCAGCATTTT,CASTFPIETGGDNQPQHF
TRBD1,TRBV10-1,.,TRBJ2-1,TGCGCCAGCAGTGTGGGACAGGTAGGGGATGAGCAGTTCTTC,CASSVGQVGDEQFF
TRBD1,TRBV5-4,.,TRBJ1-4,TGTGCCAGCAGCCAGGGGGGCGGAACTAATGAAAAACTGTTTTTT,CASSQGGGTNEKLFF
.,TRBV7-2,once,TRBJ2-1,TGTGCCAGCAGCTTAGTCCGGGAGAATGAGCAGTTCTTC,CASSLVRENEQFF
TRBD1,TRBV12-3/TRBV12-4,.,TRBJ1-4,TGTGCCAGCAGGGGGACAGGGGTTGAAAAACTGTTTTTT,CASRGTGVEKLFF
TRBD1,TRBV6-5,.,TRBJ1-6,TGTGCCAGCACTAGGACAGGGCTGGGGAATTCACCCCTCCACTTT,CASTRTGLGNSPLHF
TRBD1,TRBV18,few,TRBJ1-1,TGTGCCAGCTCACTTAACAGGGGCACTGAAGCTTTCTTT,CASSLNRGTEAFF
TRBD1,TRBV9,.,TRBJ1-4,TGTGCCAGCAGCGGAGAGGGACAGGATTGGGAAAAACTGTTTTTT,CASSGEGQDWEKLFF
.,TRBV18,.,TRBJ2-2,TGTGCCAGCTCACGGACTTTCTCTCCTAACACCGGGGAGCTGTTTTTT,CASSRTFSPNTGELFF
TRBD1,TRBV19,.,TRBJ2-7,TGTGCCAGTAGTTTCGGGACAGGGAGATACGAGCAGTACTTC,CASSFGTGRYEQYF
.,TRBV5-5,once,TRBJ1-1,TGTGCCAGCAGCCCCGGGCAGGGGATGGCTGAAGCTTTCTTT,CASSPGQGMAEAFF
.,TRBV4-1,many,TRBJ1-1,TGCGCCAGCAGCCAAGAGCCGGGGGAGAACACTGAAGCTTTCTTT,CASSQEPGENTEAFF
TRBD1,TRBV4-3,.,TRBJ2-7,TGCGCCAGCAGCCAAGATCTGGGACAGCCGGGACACGAGCAGTACTTC,CASSQDLGQPGHEQYF
.,TRBV5-4,.,TRBJ1-1,TGTGCCAGCAGCCCCGGCTGGGGGGGCGTGGGCACTGAAGCTTTCTTT,CASSPGWGGVGTEAFF
.,TRBV10-3,.,TRBJ1-4,TGTGCCATCAGTGAGAACGGGGTTCTTAATGAAAAACTGTTTTTT,CAISENGVLNEKLFF
TRBD1,TRBV29-1,.,TRBJ2-7,TGCAGCGTCACAACAGGGGCCTACGAGCAGTACTTC,CSVTTGAYEQYF
.,TRBV4-3,.,TRBJ1-6,TGCGCCAGCAGCCCCAGAGACGGGGACTATAATTCACCCCTCCACTTT,CASSPRDGDYNSPLHF
TRBD2,TRBV28,.,TRBJ2-7,TGTGCCAGCAGTTCCTCAGCGGGATTCTCCTACGAGCAGTACTTC,CASSSSAGFSYEQYF
.,TRBV6-5,.,TRBJ1-1,TGTGCCAGCACCCCGACCCGACACCTGAACACTGAAGCTTTCTTT,CASTPTRHLNTEAFF
.,TRBV4-3,once,TRBJ2-7,TGCGCCAGCAGCCAAGATAGACGAGACTACCAGCAGTACTTC,CASSQDRRDYQQYF
.,TRBV5-4,.,TRBJ1-5,TGTGCCAGCAGCTTGGGTTCGGGGCCCCAGCATTTT,CASSLGSGPQHF
.,TRBV25-1,.,TRBJ1-3,TGTGCCAGCAGTGATCACAGACCTGGAAACACCATATATTTT,CASSDHRPGNTIYF
.,TRBV9,few,TRBJ2-2,TGTGCCAGCAGCGGTCAGGGGTCCGGGGAGCTGTTTTTT,CASSGQGSGELFF
.,TRBV6-2/TRBV6-3,.,TRBJ1-5,TGTGCCAGCAGCCCAGGGGAAAATCAGCCCCAGCATTTT,CASSPGENQPQHF
TRBD1,TRBV2,few,TRBJ2-7,TGTGCCAGCAGTGAAGTGGACAGGGGTGTCGAGCAGTACTTC,CASSEVDRGVEQYF